The rows below give T cell receptor beta chains drawn from one sample of a study of shared clonotypes between healthy human individuals. Assay: immunoSEQ multiplex PCR; the TCRdb copy retains only in-frame clones and omits some. The table shows approximately 590,000 clones, with over 95% occurring only once. Sample: naive CD8+ T cells sorted from blood. These receptors were obtained from a woman in her twenties or thirties in good health. Each CDR3 is given with its conserved first and last residue. A D gene is named only where the DNA matches it firmly. Size is stated for part of the rows, as once, few or many counts, or as a class when the clone is expanded.

TRBV15	NA	TRBJ1-4	NA	CATSRDRGNEKLFF	TGTGCCACCAGCAGAGATAGAGGGAATGAAAAACTGTTTTTT
TRBV4-1	NA	TRBJ1-4	NA	CASSQDLEEKLFF	TGCGCCAGCAGCCAAGATCTGGAAGAAAAACTGTTTTTT
TRBV5-4	NA	TRBJ1-2	NA	CASSLGDVSRGYTF	TGTGCCAGCAGCTTGGGGGACGTGTCCCGTGGCTACACCTTC
TRBV19	NA	TRBJ2-3	TRBD2	CATQAGVGTDTQYF	TGTGCCACACAAGCGGGAGTTGGCACAGATACGCAGTATTTT
TRBV9	NA	TRBJ2-1	TRBD2	CASSVDSGASYNEQFF	TGTGCCAGCAGCGTAGATAGCGGGGCCTCCTACAATGAGCAGTTCTTC
TRBV19	NA	TRBJ2-1	NA	CASSLALGDLGNEQFF	TGTGCCAGTAGTCTTGCCCTAGGCGATTTGGGCAATGAGCAGTTCTTC
TRBV19	NA	TRBJ2-2	NA	CASSIEVLANTGELFF	TGTGCCAGTAGTATCGAAGTTTTAGCGAACACCGGGGAGCTGTTTTTT
TRBV10-1	once	TRBJ2-2	NA	CASSVGEPGELFF	TGCGCCAGCAGTGTGGGAGAGCCCGGGGAGCTGTTTTTT
TRBV19	NA	TRBJ2-3	TRBD2	CASSITSGAGEATQYF	TGTGCCAGTAGTATAACATCAGGAGCGGGAGAGGCGACGCAGTATTTT
TRBV19	NA	TRBJ2-7	NA	CASSSPSYEQYF	TGTGCCAGTAGTAGTCCTTCCTACGAGCAGTACTTC
TRBV5-4	NA	TRBJ2-7	NA	CASSSGQKSYEQYF	TGTGCCAGCAGCTCCGGACAGAAATCCTACGAGCAGTACTTC
TRBV19	NA	TRBJ1-1	NA	CASSGAVEAFF	TGTGCCAGTTCAGGGGCGGTCGAAGCTTTCTTT
TRBV6-5	NA	TRBJ1-1	NA	CASTHGQGVSTEAFF	TGTGCCAGCACTCACGGGCAGGGTGTGAGCACTGAAGCTTTCTTT
TRBV27	NA	TRBJ1-2	NA	CASKFGQHESGYTF	TGTGCCAGCAAATTCGGACAGCACGAAAGTGGCTACACCTTC
TRBV28	NA	TRBJ2-1	NA	CASSFFREYNEQFF	TGTGCCAGCAGTTTTTTCCGGGAGTACAATGAGCAGTTCTTC
TRBV2	NA	TRBJ2-3	NA	CASSGGQSSFHLTSTDTQYF	TGTGCCAGCAGTGGAGGACAGAGTTCCTTTCACCTTACTAGCACAGATACGCAGTATTTT
TRBV4-1	once	TRBJ1-2	TRBD1	CASSQGTGPHGYTF	TGCGCCAGCAGCCAAGGGACAGGGCCACATGGCTACACCTTC